This TCR beta chain is from a study of blood T cell repertoires in COVID-19. Whole-study context: Samples taken during acute and convalescent COVID-19 were collected in the United States, Italy and Spain. Sources were T cells, B-cell-depleted T cells, or PBMCs; the material itself was cDNA or gDNA.

Trimming at V came to 7 bases and at J to 7 bases, leaving 19 bases not matched to a gene. CDR1 is SGHRS, CDR2 YFSETQ, per germline. The CDR3 has 16 residues. Original data processing: Quantification of nucleated cells was approximated via reference gene primer amplification. Generated by immunoSEQ multiplex PCR, the TCRdb table keeps only in-frame clones and is missing some. V, J and clone size reflect that table, while D and trimming were determined from the DNA. Here the sample spans roughly 180,000 clones, about 85% being singletons. Sequencing was performed on peripheral blood. The clonotype was recovered from a man in his sixties who had recovered from COVID-19. The rearrangement uses TRBV5-1 and TRBJ2-7, with 8 nucleotides matching TRBD2. The CDR3 DNA reads as TGCGCCAGCCGGCTCGGGGCCGGGAGGGGAGGTCTGGAGCAGTACTTC. This gives the protein CASRLGAGRGGLEQYF. Drawing the rest from reference TRBV5-1 and TRBJ2-7, the complete variable domain is KAGVTQTPRYLIKTRGQQVTLSCSPISGHRSVSWYQQTPGQGLQFLFEYFSETQRNKGNFPGRFSGRQFSNSRSEMNVSTLELGDSALYLCASRLGAGRGGLEQYFGPGTRLTVT.